The 26 T cell receptor beta chains given below trace back to one sample, sequenced in a study of technical replicates of blood from a few donors. TCRdb keeps only in-frame clones here, not all; method: immunoSEQ multiplex PCR. There are 75,000 to 90,000 clones in the sample; about 89% occur only once, and approximately 0.28% lies in the top ten. Sample: T cells isolated from PBMCs. These receptors were taken from a human donor in good health.

The J gene is TRBJ2-7, the V gene TRBV11-2; D uncertain. The V end was cut by 6 bases, the J end by 3 bases, with 9 bases between. Germline CDR1 and CDR2: SGHAT and FQNNGV. The CDR3 contains 12 residues. CDR3: CASSPGRYEQYF. DNA for the CDR3: TGTGCCAGCAGTCCGGGTCGCTACGAGCAGTACTTC.

Written as DNA, the CDR3 is TGTGCCAGCAGTTTAGGGTGGGCTAGCGGAGACCAAGAGACCCAGTACTTC. Its protein is CASSLGWASGDQETQYF. The rearrangement links TRBV28 to TRBJ2-5; 7 bases agree with TRBD2. This CDR3 region has 17 residues. The trim removed 2 bases at V and 0 bases at J, leaving 9 bases unmatched. Germline V lookup: CDR1 MDHEN, CDR2 SYDVKM.

This clone has only one observation. The rearrangement joins TRBV15 to TRBJ1-1; no firm D call. Trimming took off 3 bases at V and 0 bases at J, with 11 bases between the two ends. CDR1 is LNHNV, CDR2 YYDKDF, per germline (reference sequence). This CDR3 has 15 residues. CDR3 DNA sequence: TGTGCCACCAGCAGCCACGGGAATATGAACACTGAAGCTTTCTTT. The encoded protein is CATSSHGNMNTEAFF.

This clone was found a few times. This rearrangement joins TRBV19 to TRBJ2-1; 11 bases line up with TRBD2. This CDR3 contains 15 residues. After removal of 4 bases from V and 8 bases from J, the junction contained 7 bases not matched to a gene. CDR1 and CDR2 from the germline V gene are LNHDA and SQIVND (reference sequence). The CDR3, as DNA: TGTGCCAGTAGTAATAGCGGGAGGGCCGGGGATGAGCAGTTCTTC. Encoded protein: CASSNSGRAGDEQFF.

The rearrangement joins TRBV29-1 to TRBJ2-2; possibly TRBD1 for D (7 bases). The V end was cut by 7 bases, the J end by 0 bases, with 9 bases between. The CDR3 consists of 13 residues. Germline V gene sequence: CDR1 SQVTM, CDR2 ANQGSEA. The CDR3 region is CSGGTANTGELFF. The DNA of the CDR3 is TGCAGCGGCGGGACAGCGAACACCGGGGAGCTGTTTTTT.

The genes are TRBV9 and TRBJ2-5, with a tentative D call TRBD1 (6 bases). CDR3 size: 14 residues. The germline V gene has CDR1 SGDLS and CDR2 YYNGEE. V dropped 0 bases and J dropped 2 bases, with 8 bases sitting between them. In nucleotides, the CDR3 is TGTGCCAGCAGCGTAGGGGGGCAGCAAGAGACCCAGTACTTC. It translates to CASSVGGQQETQYF.

The CDR3 nucleotides are TGTGCCAGCAGCTTAGATGGGAGAGGCGGCGAGCAGTACTTC. Translating it yields CASSLDGRGGEQYF. The chain is built from TRBV11-2 and TRBJ2-7; D might be TRBD2 (5 bases). This CDR3 contains 14 residues. Germline CDR1 and CDR2: SGHAT and FQNNGV. V shed 0 bases and J shed 6 bases, with 12 bases lying between them.

V gene TRBV6-1 combines with J gene TRBJ2-3; D is unclear. This CDR3 comprises 13 residues. Trimming shortened V by 3 bases and J by 5 bases, and 9 bases separated the two germline ends. In germline, CDR1 is MNHNS, CDR2 SASEGT. The CDR3 DNA follows: TGTGCCAGCAGTGATCCGGGTGAAGATACGCAGTATTTT. This translates into CASSDPGEDTQYF.

This clone was counted a single time. The rearrangement uses TRBV6-1 and TRBJ1-5; D is uncertain. Germline CDR1 reads MNHNS; CDR2 reads SASEGT. With 7 bases removed from V and 5 bases from J, the gap between germline ends came to 6 bases. The CDR3 extends over 11 amino acids. DNA for the CDR3: TGTGCCAGCACAAATCATCAGCCCCAGCATTTT. It specifies CASTNHQPQHF.

The rearrangement links TRBV28 to TRBJ2-2; D gene uncertain. The length of the CDR3 is 16 residues. Germline V gives CDR1 MDHEN, CDR2 SYDVKM. Trimming left V 4 bases short and J 4 bases short, with 16 bases between. The CDR3, as DNA: TGTGCCAGCAGTTCGTTTAGTGGGCTCTTCACCGGGGAGCTGTTTTTT. Amino acids: CASSSFSGLFTGELFF.

The chain is built from TRBV9 and TRBJ2-3; D may be TRBD2 (6 bases). V lost 6 bases, J lost 0 bases, and 14 bases lay in between. The CDR3 spans 15 residues. Germline CDR1 reads SGDLS; CDR2 reads YYNGEE. The chain's CDR3 is CASTLGGQSTDTQYF. For the CDR3, the DNA is TGTGCCAGCACCCTAGGAGGGCAGAGCACAGATACGCAGTATTTT.

The V call is TRBV2, the J call TRBJ2-2, with a tentative D call TRBD2 (5 bases). Germline V lookup: CDR1 SNHLY, CDR2 FYNNEI. Trimming stripped 6 bases from V and 8 bases from J, with 13 bases between. The CDR3 contains 13 residues. DNA of the CDR3: TGTGCCAGCAGCCTAGCCGAATCGGGGGAGCTGTTTTTT. Protein: CASSLAESGELFF.

The chain combines TRBV10-1 with TRBJ2-5; TRBD2 aligns across 12 bases. Per germline, CDR1 WNHNN and CDR2 SYGVQD (reference sequence). The CDR3 runs 14 residues. Unmatched junction bases numbered 3, after V lost 5 bases and J lost 5 bases. The CDR3 loop is CASSLGTSGETQYF. The CDR3 coding sequence is TGCGCCAGCAGTCTAGGGACTAGCGGGGAGACCCAGTACTTC.

The chain carries TRBV9 and TRBJ2-1, with TRBD1 as a possible D gene (6 bases). CDR1 is SGDLS, CDR2 YYNGEE, per germline. The CDR3 covers 15 residues. Trimming cost V 3 bases and J 0 bases, with 10 bases left between them. The CDR3: CASSERGGSYNEQFF. For the CDR3, the DNA is TGTGCCAGCAGCGAAAGAGGGGGCTCCTACAATGAGCAGTTCTTC.

The rearrangement joins TRBV9 to TRBJ1-5, with TRBD1 as a possible D gene (5 bases). CDR3 size: 17 residues. CDR1 and CDR2 (germline): SGDLS, YYNGEE. Trimming shortened V by 4 bases and J by 0 bases, and 17 bases separated the two germline ends. CDR3 coding DNA: TGTGCCAGCAGCCCTGGGCAGGGAATAAGTAGCAATCAGCCCCAGCATTTT. Its translation is CASSPGQGISSNQPQHF. Using reference TRBV9 and TRBJ1-5 for the parts outside the CDR3, the full variable domain is DSGVTQTPKHLITATGQRVTLRCSPRSGDLSVYWYQQSLDQGLQFLIQYYNGEERAKGNILERFSAQQFPDLHSELNLSSLELGDSALYFCASSPGQGISSNQPQHFGDGTRLSIL.

The chain joins TRBV18 to TRBJ1-1; possibly TRBD1 for D (6 bases). The germline CDR1 and CDR2 sequences are KGHSH and LQKENI. The CDR3 covers 14 residues. V lost 6 bases and J 0 bases, leaving 11 bases between the germline ends. The CDR3 reads CASSGGRLNTEAFF. The CDR3 region has the DNA TGTGCCAGCTCCGGGGGGCGGTTGAACACTGAAGCTTTCTTT.

The gene calls are TRBV28 and TRBJ2-4, with D maybe TRBD2 (6 bases). The CDR3 runs 17 residues. The V gene lost 5 bases and the J gene lost 0 bases, with 17 bases spanning the gap. CDR1 and CDR2 from the germline V gene are MDHEN and SYDVKM. The CDR3 loop reads CASSLRGLGLAKNIQYF. CDR3 nucleotide sequence: TGTGCCAGCAGTCTAAGGGGACTCGGACTAGCCAAAAACATTCAGTACTTC. Together with reference TRBV28 and TRBJ2-4, the CDR3 gives the full variable domain: DVKVTQSSRYLVKRTGEKVFLECVQDMDHENMFWYRQDPGLGLRLIYFSYDVKMKEKGDIPEGYSVSREKKERFSLILESASTNQTSMYLCASSLRGLGLAKNIQYFGAGTRLSVL.

J is TRBJ2-3 and V is TRBV27; TRBD1 aligns across 7 bases. The CDR3 loop spans 15 amino acids. With V trimmed by 4 bases and J by 0 bases, 4 bases remained unmatched. Looked up from germline, CDR1 is MNHEY and CDR2 is SMNVEV (reference sequence). The CDR3 DNA follows: TGTGCCAGCAGTTACAACAGGGGAAGCACAGATACGCAGTATTTT. Its protein is CASSYNRGSTDTQYF.

V gene TRBV30 combines with J gene TRBJ2-7, with 12 bases fitting TRBD2. Looked up from germline, CDR1 is GTSNPN and CDR2 is SVGIG (reference sequence). V lost 7 bases, J lost 7 bases, and 11 bases stayed unmatched. This CDR3 is built from 14 residues. CDR3 coding DNA: TGTGCCTCCATACCTCCCGGACTAGCGGGGGAGCAGTACTTC. Its translation is CASIPPGLAGEQYF.

V is TRBV5-1 and J is TRBJ2-7; the match to TRBD2 covers 7 bases. Germline lookup yields CDR1 SGHRS and CDR2 YFSETQ. Trimming took 1 base from V and 2 from J; bases not matched to a gene: 12. The CDR3 extends over 17 amino acids. The CDR3 spells CASSLRSLAATTYEQYF. The DNA of the CDR3 is TGCGCCAGCAGCTTGCGGAGTCTAGCGGCTACAACCTACGAGCAGTACTTC. Filled out from reference TRBV5-1 and TRBJ2-7, the complete variable domain reads KAGVTQTPRYLIKTRGQQVTLSCSPISGHRSVSWYQQTPGQGLQFLFEYFSETQRNKGNFPGRFSGRQFSNSRSEMNVSTLELGDSALYLCASSLRSLAATTYEQYFGPGTRLTVT.

This clone appeared once. The chain joins TRBV4-2 to TRBJ2-1, with D maybe TRBD2 (5 bases). Germline values: CDR1 LGHNA, CDR2 YNFKEQ. There are 13 residues in the CDR3. V was clipped by 0 bases and J by 6 bases, with 6 bases between them. The CDR3 sequence is CASSQDGGNEQFF. For the CDR3, the DNA is TGTGCCAGCAGCCAAGACGGAGGCAATGAGCAGTTCTTC.

V gene TRBV10-1 combines with J gene TRBJ2-2, with TRBD1 matching over 9 bases. V was pared by 2 bases and J by 5 bases, with 9 bases of the junction left unmatched. The CDR3 sequence is 17 residues long. CDR1 and CDR2 (germline): WNHNN, SYGVQD (reference sequence). The CDR3 nucleotides are TGCGCCAGCAGTGAGATAACGGGACAGGGTCAAACCGGGGAGCTGTTTTTT. It translates to CASSEITGQGQTGELFF.

CDR3 bases: TGTGCCAGTAGTATAGGGACAGGAACCTATGGCTACACCTTC. This codes for CASSIGTGTYGYTF. The chain joins TRBV19 to TRBJ1-2; TRBD1 matches 7 bases. After removal of 1 base from V and 4 bases from J, the junction contained 3 bases not matched to a gene. CDR1 and CDR2 from the germline V gene are LNHDA and SQIVND (reference sequence). The CDR3 has 14 residues. Variable domain in full (rest from reference TRBV19 and TRBJ1-2): DGGITQSPKYLFRKEGQNVTLSCEQNLNHDAMYWYRQDPGQGLRLIYYSQIVNDFQKGDIAEGYSVSREKKESFPLTVTSAQKNPTAFYLCASSIGTGTYGYTFGSGTRLTVV.

The rearrangement joins TRBV11-2 to TRBJ2-3, with D hard to call. This CDR3 is built from 11 residues. V lost 5 bases to trimming and J lost 7 bases, with 7 bases between them. Germline V CDR1 and CDR2: SGHAT, FQNNGV. CDR3 loop: CASSPSYTQYF. DNA for the CDR3: TGTGCCAGCAGCCCTTCCTATACGCAGTATTTT.

The chain has TRBV6-5 and TRBJ1-5; D not certain. V was pared by 2 bases and J by 4 bases, with 6 bases between. The CDR3 totals 13 residues. The V gene's germline CDR1 is MNHEY and CDR2 SVGAGI. The CDR3 coding sequence is TGTGCCAGCAGTTACGAGATGAATCAGCCCCAGCATTTT. Protein: CASSYEMNQPQHF.

V and J are TRBV19 and TRBJ1-2; 8 bases match TRBD1. V shed 5 bases and J 5 bases; nucleotides not matched to a gene: 10. This CDR3 comprises 15 residues. In germline, CDR1 is LNHDA, CDR2 SQIVND (reference sequence). CDR3 bases: TGTGCCAGTAGTGCCCAGGACAGGGTTTGGTATGGCTACACCTTC. Amino acid sequence: CASSAQDRVWYGYTF.